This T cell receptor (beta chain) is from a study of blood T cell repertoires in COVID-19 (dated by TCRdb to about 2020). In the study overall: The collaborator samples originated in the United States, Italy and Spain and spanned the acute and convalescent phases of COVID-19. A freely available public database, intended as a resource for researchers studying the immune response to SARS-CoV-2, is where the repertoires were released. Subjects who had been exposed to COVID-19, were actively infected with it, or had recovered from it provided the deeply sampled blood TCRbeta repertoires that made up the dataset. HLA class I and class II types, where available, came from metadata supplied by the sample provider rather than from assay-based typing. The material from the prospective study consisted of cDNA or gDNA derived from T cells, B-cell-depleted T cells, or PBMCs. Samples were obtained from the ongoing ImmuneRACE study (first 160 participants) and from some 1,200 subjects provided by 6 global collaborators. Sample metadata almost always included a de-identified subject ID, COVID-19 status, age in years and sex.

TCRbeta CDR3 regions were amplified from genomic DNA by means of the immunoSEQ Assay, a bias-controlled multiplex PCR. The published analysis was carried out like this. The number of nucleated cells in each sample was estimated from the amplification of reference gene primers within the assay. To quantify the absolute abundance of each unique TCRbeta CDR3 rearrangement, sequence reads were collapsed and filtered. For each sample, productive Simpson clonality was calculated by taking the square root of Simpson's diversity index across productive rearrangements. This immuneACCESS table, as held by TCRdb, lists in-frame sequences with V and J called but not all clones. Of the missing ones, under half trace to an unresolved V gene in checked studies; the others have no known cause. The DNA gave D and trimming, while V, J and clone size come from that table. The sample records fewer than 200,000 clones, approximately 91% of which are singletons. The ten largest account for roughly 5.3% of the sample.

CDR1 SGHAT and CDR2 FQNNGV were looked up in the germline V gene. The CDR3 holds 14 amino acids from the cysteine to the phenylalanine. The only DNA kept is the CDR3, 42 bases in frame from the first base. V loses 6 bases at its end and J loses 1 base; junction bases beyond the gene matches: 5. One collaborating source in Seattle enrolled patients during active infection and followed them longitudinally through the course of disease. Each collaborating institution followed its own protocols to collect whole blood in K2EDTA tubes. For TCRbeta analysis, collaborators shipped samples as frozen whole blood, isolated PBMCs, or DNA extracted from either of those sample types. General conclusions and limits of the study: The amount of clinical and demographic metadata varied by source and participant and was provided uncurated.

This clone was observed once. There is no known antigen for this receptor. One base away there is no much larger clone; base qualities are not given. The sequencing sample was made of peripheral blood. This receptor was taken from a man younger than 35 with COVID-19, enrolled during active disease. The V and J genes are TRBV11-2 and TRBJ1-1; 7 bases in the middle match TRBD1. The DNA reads TGTGCCAGCAGGCGACAGGGACCGAACACTGAAGCTTTCTTT. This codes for CASRRQGPNTEAFF.